The 28 T cell receptor beta chains listed next were all sequenced from one sample in a study of T-cell memory formation after mild COVID-19. MiXCR, run by TCRdb on the 5' RACE reads, gives a single entry per CDR3 protein. The sample shows roughly 100,000 distinct CDR3 sequences, roughly an eighth of them seen only once. The sample comprised PBMCs or a T cell subset sorted from them (not recorded which). These receptors came from an adult woman who had mild COVID-19 (a few samples of this study predate the infection). Cell type and time point are not known.

This clonotype was found a few times. V gene TRBV7-9 combines with J gene TRBJ2-1; the D gene is possibly TRBD2 (6 bases). Per the germline V gene, CDR1 is SEHNR and CDR2 is FQNEAQ (reference sequence). V was cut by 4 bases and J by 8 bases, with 15 bases left in between. This CDR3 is built from 14 residues. In DNA, the CDR3 is TGTGCCAGCAGCTCAATGGAGCGGGTTGATGAGCAGTTCTTC. This encodes CASSSMERVDEQFF.

The table lists this clonotype with a few counts. CDR3 region: CASSWGLAGEQETQYF. CDR3 nucleotide sequence: TGCGCCAGCAGCTGGGGACTAGCGGGGGAACAAGAGACCCAGTACTTC. This sequence joins TRBV5-1 and TRBJ2-5; 14 nucleotides line up with TRBD2. V gave up 3 bases and J gave up 2 bases; unmatched junction bases: 3. Germline loops: CDR1 SGHRS, CDR2 YFSETQ. This CDR3 spans 16 amino acids.

This chain connects TRBV6-2 or TRBV6-3 to TRBJ2-7; no definite D call. Between the trimmed V and J ends, which lost 4 bases and 11 bases, there was a span of 15 bases. Germline lookup yields CDR1 MNHEY and CDR2 SVGEGT. The CDR3 totals 12 residues. The CDR3 coding sequence is TGTGCCAGCAGTTCCCAGTTACGGGTGGAGTACTTC. Translating gives CASSSQLRVEYF.

This rearrangement joins TRBV6-2 or TRBV6-3 to TRBJ1-5, with 7 positions matching TRBD1. The germline V gene encodes CDR1 MNHEY and CDR2 SVGEGT. Trimming at V came to 0 bases and at J to 5 bases, leaving 4 bases not matched to a gene. This CDR3 is 15 amino acids long. CDR3 bases: TGTGCCAGCAGTTACTCTGGGGACAGTCATCAGCCCCAGCATTTT. Translating gives CASSYSGDSHQPQHF.

This clonotype occurred a few times. This chain links TRBV6-1 with TRBJ2-5; D gene unclear. The ends were cut back, 1 base at V and 5 bases at J, with 11 bases in the middle. Per germline, CDR1 MNHNS and CDR2 SASEGT. CDR3 length: 14 residues. The CDR3 DNA reads TGTGCCAGCAGTGAAGGGCCCAGCTCGGAGACCCAGTACTTC. Amino acid sequence: CASSEGPSSETQYF.

In its sample, this clonotype was seen a few times. The chain carries TRBV12-3 or TRBV12-4 and TRBJ2-3; TRBD1 is a possible D gene (6 bases). Trimming cost V 8 bases and J 0 bases, with 12 bases left between them. The CDR3 contains 14 residues. The CDR3 reads CASRLGASTDTQYF. The CDR3, as DNA: TGTGCCAGCCGCCTGGGGGCAAGCACAGATACGCAGTATTTT.

This clonotype has only a few counts. V is TRBV7-9 and J is TRBJ1-1, with a weak D call TRBD1 (6 bases). This CDR3 is built from 17 residues. Trimming removed 0 bases from V and 6 bases from J, with 20 bases in between. Per germline, CDR1 SEHNR and CDR2 FQNEAQ (reference sequence). CDR3 sequence reads: CASSLAYGRLGAPEAFF. CDR3 sequence (DNA): TGTGCCAGCAGCTTAGCGTACGGCCGGTTGGGGGCCCCTGAAGCTTTCTTT.

This clonotype was counted only a few times. The chain links TRBV5-6 to TRBJ2-3; 8 bases fit TRBD2. Germline CDR1 reads SGHDT; CDR2 reads YYEEEE. J was trimmed by 0 bases and V by 0 bases; bases with no gene match: 12. This CDR3 spans 19 amino acids. As DNA, the CDR3 is TGTGCCAGCAGCTTGGACGGGATGGCTAGCGGGTGGAGCACAGATACGCAGTATTTT. Residues: CASSLDGMASGWSTDTQYF.

The sample holds a few counts of this clonotype. This sequence joins TRBV10-3 and TRBJ2-1; TRBD2 agrees at 13 bases. Germline assignment: CDR1 ENHRY and CDR2 SYGVKD. J gave up 0 bases and V 4 bases, and 9 bases lay outside the gene matches. The CDR3 has 19 residues. CDR3 sequence reads: CAISGGGLAGVSSYNEQFF. In DNA, the CDR3 is TGTGCCATCAGTGGTGGAGGACTAGCGGGAGTAAGCTCCTACAATGAGCAGTTCTTC.

In DNA form, the CDR3 reads TGTGCCAGCAGCTTTGGGGGAACCTCCTACGAGCAGTACTTC. The encoded protein is CASSFGGTSYEQYF. V and J are TRBV11-2 and TRBJ2-7, with D tentatively TRBD1 or TRBD2 (5 bases each). CDR1 SGHAT and CDR2 FQNNGV come from the germline V gene. The CDR3 covers 14 residues. The V gene lost 3 bases and the J gene lost 0 bases, with 9 bases spanning the gap.

The chain is built from TRBV5-6 and TRBJ1-1; tentative D call: TRBD1 (5 bases). V lost 4 bases and J 0 bases, leaving 13 bases between the germline ends. CDR3 length equals 15 residues. Germline-derived CDR1 and CDR2 are SGHDT and YYEEEE. In nucleotides, the CDR3 is TGTGCCAGCAGCGGGGGTACTACCATGAACACTGAAGCTTTCTTT. Residues: CASSGGTTMNTEAFF.

This clonotype has more than one count but fewer than ten. The chain couples TRBV7-9 to TRBJ2-1, with TRBD2 matching 7 bases. The CDR3 totals 15 residues. Germline-derived CDR1 and CDR2 are SEHNR and FQNEAQ (reference sequence). J was trimmed by 9 bases and V by 5 bases; bases with no gene match: 13. The CDR3 reads CASSPPGLGPGEQFF. The CDR3 DNA sequence: TGTGCCAGCAGCCCGCCTGGACTAGGCCCCGGTGAGCAGTTCTTC. Looking up the rest from reference TRBV7-9 and TRBJ2-1 gives the full variable domain: DTGVSQNPRHKITKRGQNVTFRCDPISEHNRLYWYRQTLGQGPEFLTYFQNEAQLEKSRLLSDRFSAERPKGSFSTLEIQRTEQGDSAMYLCASSPPGLGPGEQFFGPGTRLTVL.

V is TRBV5-1 and J is TRBJ2-3, with TRBD1 identical over 10 bases. This CDR3 region has 15 residues. The ends lost 2 bases at V and 3 bases at J; junction bases unmatched: 3. Germline-derived CDR1 and CDR2 are SGHRS and YFSETQ. CDR3 residues: CASSFGTGETDTQYF. CDR3 sequence (DNA): TGCGCCAGCAGCTTCGGGACAGGGGAAACAGATACGCAGTATTTT. Combining the CDR3 with reference TRBV5-1 and TRBJ2-3 gives the whole variable domain KAGVTQTPRYLIKTRGQQVTLSCSPISGHRSVSWYQQTPGQGLQFLFEYFSETQRNKGNFPGRFSGRQFSNSRSEMNVSTLELGDSALYLCASSFGTGETDTQYFGPGTRLTVL.

The chain has TRBV7-6 and TRBJ2-5, with a weak D call TRBD2 (6 bases). The CDR3 consists of 15 residues. Germline CDR1 reads SGHVS; CDR2 reads FNYEAQ. Trimming cost V 4 bases and J 2 bases, with 14 bases left between them. CDR3 in amino acids: CASSSLGGPQETQYF. The CDR3 coding sequence is TGTGCCAGCAGCTCCCTAGGAGGGCCTCAAGAGACCCAGTACTTC. The variable domain in full, with the rest retrieved from reference TRBV7-6 and TRBJ2-5, is GAGVSQSPRYKVTKRGQDVALRCDPISGHVSLYWYRQALGQGPEFLTYFNYEAQQDKSGLPNDRFSAERPEGSISTLTIQRTEQRDSAMYRCASSSLGGPQETQYFGPGTRLLVL.

The CDR3 here is CASSQSPIQNTGELFF. The CDR3 DNA sequence: TGCGCCAGCAGCCAATCCCCCATTCAGAACACCGGGGAGCTGTTTTTT. This chain connects TRBV4-3 to TRBJ2-2, with D uncertain. Germline V gene lookup returns CDR1 LGHNA and CDR2 YSLEER. The CDR3 totals 16 residues. With 2 bases removed from V and 1 base from J, the gap between germline ends came to 11 bases.

V usage is TRBV4-1 and J usage is TRBJ2-7; D remains unclear. Looked up from germline, CDR1 is MGHRA and CDR2 is YSYEKL. V lost 0 bases and J 3 bases, leaving 6 bases between the germline ends. The CDR3 is 13 amino acids. For the CDR3, the DNA is TGCGCCAGCAGCCAAGAAAAGGACTACGAGCAGTACTTC. As protein: CASSQEKDYEQYF.

The chain carries TRBV12-3 or TRBV12-4 and TRBJ2-1, with 9 bases aligning to TRBD2. Trimming cost V 2 bases and J 8 bases; bases outside gene matches: 10. The CDR3 consists of 16 residues. The CDR3, as DNA: TGTGCCAGCAGTTTACGGCGGGGGGGCATGTTTTATGAGCAGTTCTTC. Protein: CASSLRRGGMFYEQFF.

This chain uses TRBV6-2 or TRBV6-3 with TRBJ2-1, with 11 bases identical to TRBD2. The ends lost 4 bases at V and 5 bases at J; junction bases unmatched: 19. This CDR3 comprises 20 residues. In germline, CDR1 is MNHEY, CDR2 SVGEGT. CDR3 bases: TGTGCCAGCAGTTTTCGGACTAGCGGGCCTAATCATCTCCGGGACAATGAGCAGTTCTTC. Its translation: CASSFRTSGPNHLRDNEQFF.

The V call is TRBV7-9, the J call TRBJ2-5; no clear D. The germline CDR1 and CDR2 sequences are SEHNR and FQNEAQ (reference sequence). Trimming removed 4 bases at V and 5 bases at J, with 11 bases between. The CDR3 loop spans 13 amino acids. CDR3 DNA sequence: TGTGCCAGCAGCTCCCGGCTGGTCGAGACCCAGTACTTC. Translation: CASSSRLVETQYF. The full variable domain, with the rest looked up from reference TRBV7-9 and TRBJ2-5, is DTGVSQNPRHKITKRGQNVTFRCDPISEHNRLYWYRQTLGQGPEFLTYFQNEAQLEKSRLLSDRFSAERPKGSFSTLEIQRTEQGDSAMYLCASSSRLVETQYFGPGTRLLVL.

The chain's CDR3 is CASSYFLVSTDTQYF. As DNA, the CDR3 is TGTGCCAGCAGCTACTTTCTAGTCTCCACAGATACGCAGTATTTT. The chain joins TRBV16 to TRBJ2-3; D ambiguous. Trimming shortened V by 5 bases and J by 2 bases, and 14 bases separated the two germline ends. Germline V lookup: CDR1 KGHSY, CDR2 FQNENV. The CDR3 runs 15 residues.

This sequence joins TRBV7-9 and TRBJ2-3, with D possibly matching TRBD1 (5 bases). The germline gives CDR1 SEHNR, CDR2 FQNEAQ (reference sequence). This CDR3 is 14 amino acids long. Trimming took off 1 base at V and 3 bases at J, with 8 bases between the two ends. The CDR3 is CASSLVQGTDTQYF. The CDR3 DNA reads TGTGCCAGCAGCTTAGTCCAGGGAACAGATACGCAGTATTTT.

V usage is TRBV29-1 and J usage is TRBJ1-1; no reliable D call. Germline CDR1 and CDR2: SQVTM and ANQGSEA. The CDR3 consists of 13 residues. V was clipped by 3 bases and J by 1 base, with 9 bases between them. The CDR3 sequence: CSVDWAGNTEAFF. The CDR3 coding sequence is TGCAGCGTTGACTGGGCCGGGAACACTGAAGCTTTCTTT.

The rearrangement joins TRBV7-9 to TRBJ1-3; D gene uncertain. Between the trimmed V and J ends, which lost 4 bases and 4 bases, there was a span of 11 bases. The CDR3 is 14 residues long. Germline V CDR1 and CDR2: SEHNR, FQNEAQ (reference sequence). In nucleotides, the CDR3 is TGTGCCAGCAGCTCACATTCGCCGGGAAACACCATATATTTT. This translates into CASSSHSPGNTIYF.

The chain employs TRBV27 and TRBJ1-1; D not resolved. This CDR3 spans 14 amino acids. The germline gives CDR1 MNHEY, CDR2 SMNVEV (reference sequence). Trimming stripped 0 bases from V and 5 bases from J, with 10 bases between. The CDR3 protein is CASSLSHLGTEAFF. DNA of the CDR3: TGTGCCAGCAGTTTATCGCACCTGGGAACTGAAGCTTTCTTT.

This clonotype occurred a few times. The chain uses TRBV10-3 and TRBJ2-6; TRBD1 might be the D (5 bases). The germline gives CDR1 ENHRY, CDR2 SYGVKD. The ends were cut back, 0 bases at V and 4 bases at J, with 16 bases in the middle. The CDR3 consists of 18 residues. CDR3 region: CAISESRARVSGANVLTF. The CDR3 DNA sequence: TGTGCCATCAGTGAGTCGAGAGCCAGGGTCTCCGGGGCCAACGTCCTGACTTTC.

CDR3: CASSLMGPVHEQYF. CDR3 nucleotide sequence: TGTGCCAGCAGCTTAATGGGCCCAGTCCACGAGCAGTACTTC. The chain employs TRBV7-6 and TRBJ2-7; no definite D call. Germline V CDR1 and CDR2: SGHVS, FNYEAQ. The CDR3 has 14 amino acids. The V end was cut by 2 bases, the J end by 5 bases, with 13 bases between.

This clonotype was detected ten times or more. J is TRBJ2-2 and V is TRBV12-3 or TRBV12-4; D is unclear. Trimming removed 1 base from V and 6 bases from J, with 6 bases in between. CDR3 length equals 13 residues. For the CDR3, the DNA is TGTGCCAGCAGTTTAGGGGGATCCGGGGAGCTGTTTTTT. This sequence encodes CASSLGGSGELFF.

This clonotype was seen many times. The chain carries TRBV6-2 or TRBV6-3 and TRBJ1-1; 8 bases are shared with TRBD1. The CDR3 is 17 amino acids. Germline assignment: CDR1 MNHEY and CDR2 SVGEGT. V was clipped by 5 bases and J by 2 bases; unmatched bases: 13. CDR3 sequence: CASSGIPDRGINTEAFF. As DNA, the CDR3 is TGTGCCAGCAGTGGAATCCCCGACAGGGGCATCAACACTGAAGCTTTCTTT.